The clone carrying this T cell receptor (beta chain) was observed a handful of times. Its specificity is not known. Preparation of the TCRbeta library involved a method that used unique molecular identifiers. Via MiXCR, TCRdb re-called the PCR reads, giving one row per CDR3 protein. The repertoire holds about 510,000 distinct CDR3 sequences, with around 10% as singletons. This sample was included in a study of T-cell reconstitution after alpha-beta-depleted transplantation in children. V lost 1 base and J lost 9; bases outside the gene matches: 10. CDR3 length equals 18 residues. Germline CDR1 reads LNHNV; CDR2 reads YYDKDF (reference sequence). Findings and caveats of the study: Some patients' high day-60 TCRbeta diversity was traced to surviving recipient T cells and thymic progenitors. There were reportedly several hundred expanded graft clones from which alpha-beta T cells came about two months after transplant. After one year, T-cell counts and TCRbeta diversity mostly came from new T cells.

Here the sequenced sample was PBMCs, mostly from graft donor cells, taken 180 days after TCRalphabeta/CD19-depleted stem cell transplant. The TCR was taken from a female patient between 2 and 10 years old who had a stem cell transplant for aplastic anemia, so the T cells may come from the graft donor. The chain has TRBV15 and TRBJ2-1, with 15 bases fitting TRBD2. This chain's CDR3 is CATSRAGGLAGGYGEQFF. CDR3 DNA: TGTGCCACCAGCAGAGCCGGCGGACTAGCGGGGGGGTATGGTGAGCAGTTCTTC.